This record concerns one T cell receptor beta chain sequence. The record originates from a study of human T cells and chemical hapten exposure. Authors' processing steps: A typical sample had 95,638 TCRs, with about 23,224 to 750,000 overall. TCRdb processed the RACE reads anew with MiXCR; each CDR3 protein has one entry. TCRdb, not the authors, supplied the V and J calls. The sample lists tens of thousands of distinct CDR3 sequences; around 10% were seen once. Time point denoted: patch test 2, 6 weeks after DPC sensitization. Treatment here: therapeutic diphenylcyclopropenone sensitization with weekly scalp DPC. Alopecia patients deemed DPC-suitable, aged 18 to 70, excluding pregnancy. This clonotype was sampled from a man aged 40-50 years with alopecia areata. Some clones in this sample may be carry-over from other donors' samples. The sequences come from whole blood, collected in connection with sensitization to the hapten diphenylcyclopropenone (DPC).

The CDR3 region is CASSQGTFSYNEQFF. Written as DNA, the CDR3 is TGTGCCAGCAGCCAAGGGACGTTCTCCTACAATGAGCAGTTCTTC. V gene TRBV14 combines with J gene TRBJ2-1; D ambiguous. Per the germline V gene, CDR1 is SGHDN and CDR2 is FVKESK. Trimming left V 1 base short and J 0 bases short, with 7 bases between. The CDR3 runs 15 residues.